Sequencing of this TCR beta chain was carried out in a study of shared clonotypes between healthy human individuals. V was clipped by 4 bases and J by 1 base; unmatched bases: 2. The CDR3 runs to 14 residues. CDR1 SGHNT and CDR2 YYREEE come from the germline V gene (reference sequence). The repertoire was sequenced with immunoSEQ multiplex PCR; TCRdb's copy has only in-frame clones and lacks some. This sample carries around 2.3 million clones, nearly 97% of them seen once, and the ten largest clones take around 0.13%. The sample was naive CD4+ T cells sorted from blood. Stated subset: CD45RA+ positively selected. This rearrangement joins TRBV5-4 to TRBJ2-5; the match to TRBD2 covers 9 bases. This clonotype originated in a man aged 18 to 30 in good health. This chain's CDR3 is CASSRLAAQETQYF. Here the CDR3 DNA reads TGTGCCAGCAGCAGACTAGCGGCCCAAGAGACCCAGTACTTC.